This T cell receptor beta chain was profiled in a study of T cells after yellow fever vaccination (dated by TCRdb to 2018 to 2020). About the study as a whole: The SMART-Seq v4 Ultra Low Input RNA kit was used to prepare libraries from fractions with low cell numbers. To follow T-cell clones before and after primary and booster YFV17D yellow fever vaccination, bulk TCR alpha and beta repertoires were sequenced over time. Two healthy male donors made up the cohort, one aged 18 to 29 years and the other aged 30 to 39 years. Bulk PBMC replicates and cell subsets were isolated from blood drawn at multiple timepoints before and after both primary and secondary immunization. Study-wide findings and limitations: The secondary T-cell response was weaker than the primary response but faster, peaking on day 5 instead of day 15. Most clones expanded after primary vaccination (96% of CD4 and about 85% of CD8) were re-detected after the booster, suggesting that broad memory maintenance occurred. A small share of clonotypes occurred in both CD4 and CD8 compartments, likely arising from convergent recombination. Because only two donors were included in the study, the extent to which the findings can be generalized is limited. Computational filtering was required because FACS-sorted repertoires could contain abundant contaminating clonotypes from the bulk population.

The V end loses 0 bases and the J end loses 4 bases, and a stretch of 14 bases separates them. CDR1 and CDR2 (SGHKS, YYEKEE) derive from the germline V gene (reference sequence). The CDR3 contains 15 residues, cysteine and phenylalanine counted. This entry keeps only the CDR3 DNA: 45 bases, framed from base 1. The treatment or condition label for this specimen denotes: live attenuated yellow fever vaccine strain. At each blood-draw timepoint, two biological replicates of bulk PBMCs were collected. PBMCs were isolated from peripheral blood using a standard Ficoll-Paque protocol. RNA was extracted with TriZol from bulk PBMCs, CD4 and CD8 fractions, and dextramer-positive and dextramer-negative fractions. TCR cDNA was made using 5'RACE template switching, a step that added a universal primer site and unique molecular identifiers. cDNA synthesis was primed from both the TCR alpha and TCR beta constant segments. Library amplification involved two PCR steps, and the second step added sample barcodes and sequencing adapters. Sequencing of the libraries was done on either Illumina HiSeq 2500 (2x100 bp) or NovaSeq (2x150 bp). As for the authors' bioinformatics: MIGEC handled demultiplexing of reads and collapsing into UMI consensus sequences, while MiXCR performed V(D)J alignment. Vaccine-responding clonotypes were defined with edgeR using replicate PBMC samples, requiring FDR below 0.01 and a log2 fold change above 5 up to day 15. Each bulk clonotype received a CD4 or CD8 identity based on whether the sequenced CD4 or CD8 repertoire contained that clonotype at higher abundance. In TCRdb, the public reads were trimmed at Q25 with fastp and aligned with MiXCR, with productive beta chains retained. When rows share a CDR3 protein, they turn into one entry using the most common DNA and genes. The V and J calls were not made by the authors but by TCRdb's processing. The sample profile shows under 600,000 distinct CDR3 sequences; roughly 12% of them were found once. Jointly, the top ten make up around 15% of the sample.

As to this clonotype: Which antigen it targets is not known. Within one base of it there is no much larger clone, and no base qualities were kept.

Sequenced material: PBMCs, taken on the day of the yellow fever booster vaccination. The origin of this receptor is a man aged 25 to 45 who received the YFV17D yellow fever vaccine. This chain is built from TRBV5-5 and TRBJ2-7; the D gene cannot be named for sure. The CDR3 sequence is CASSLGTQVRYEQYF. The DNA reads as follows: TGTGCCAGCAGCTTGGGGACCCAGGTGAGATACGAGCAGTACTTC.